The source of this T cell receptor beta chain is a study of brain T cells in children with intractable seizures. Measured with immunoSEQ multiplex PCR; TCRdb has only the in-frame clones, and not every one. The sample has tens of thousands of clones, 85% to 95% seen once. V lost 7 bases and J 0 bases, leaving 10 bases between the germline ends. This CDR3 is built from 12 residues. Germline V gene data show CDR1 as GTSNPN and CDR2 as SVGIG (reference sequence). The sample consisted of peripheral blood, taken at surgery. The clonotype was recovered from a boy younger than two with tuberous sclerosis and intractable seizures. The rearrangement uses TRBV30 and TRBJ2-7; no definite D call. DNA for the CDR3: TGTGCCTTAACAGTGTTCTCCTACGAGCAGTACTTC. Protein: CALTVFSYEQYF.